This note documents a single TCR beta chain sequence. This sample is drawn from a study of blood T cell repertoires in COVID-19. Study summary: Sites in the United States, Italy and Spain provided acute and convalescent COVID-19 samples. Sample material is recorded as cDNA or gDNA derived from T cells, B-cell-depleted T cells, or PBMCs.

Profiling relied on immunoSEQ multiplex PCR, and the TCRdb table lists in-frame clones only, not all of them. The sample has tens of thousands of clones, 88% seen once. The CDR3 runs 16 residues. Trimming took off 0 bases at V and 0 bases at J, with 10 bases between the two ends. Germline V lookup: CDR1 SGHNT, CDR2 YYREEE (reference sequence). The chain uses TRBV5-4 and TRBJ2-1; D is perhaps TRBD2 (6 bases). Sequencing used peripheral blood. This clonotype was sampled from a human donor in a cohort sampled during active COVID-19. The CDR3 loop reads CASSLELASSYNEQFF. The CDR3 nucleotides read TGTGCCAGCAGCTTGGAGCTAGCGAGCTCCTACAATGAGCAGTTCTTC.